This entry lists 32 T cell receptor beta chains sequenced from one sample in a study of PD-1 blockade in classical Hodgkin lymphoma. TCRdb's copy holds only in-frame clones and misses some; the assay was immunoSEQ multiplex PCR. The sample includes tens of thousands of clones, 70% to 90% seen only once; the top ten take around 7.7%. Brentuximab vedotin exposure varied among the patients, all of whom had relapsed after autologous stem cell transplantation. The sample was peripheral blood mononuclear cells (PBMCs), taken before the second cycle of nivolumab. The receptors here all came from a human donor with classical Hodgkin lymphoma.

The chain recombines TRBV6-5 with TRBJ1-4; TRBD1 agrees at 11 bases. V lost 9 bases to trimming and J lost 8 bases; unmatched junction nucleotides: 5. Germline lookup yields CDR1 MNHEY and CDR2 SVGAGI. This CDR3 is built from 13 residues. CDR3 in DNA: TGTGCCAGTAGGACAGGGGGCTTAGAAAAACTGTTTTTT. Amino acids: CASRTGGLEKLFF.

The CDR3 sequence: CASSQEGTGANNQPQHF. The CDR3 DNA is TGTGCCAGCAGCCAAGAAGGAACGGGGGCCAACAATCAGCCCCAGCATTTT. This chain links TRBV5-4 with TRBJ1-5; the D gene is possibly TRBD1 (6 bases). The ends were cut back, 4 bases at V and 3 bases at J, with 20 bases in the middle. CDR3 length equals 17 residues. CDR1 is SGHNT and CDR2 is YYREEE in the germline V gene (reference sequence).

The chain joins TRBV11-2 to TRBJ2-7; no definite D call. CDR1 is SGHAT, CDR2 FQNNGV, per germline. The length of the CDR3 is 17 residues. V shed 0 bases and J shed 0 bases, with 15 bases lying between them. The CDR3 region is CASSLEARSPLSYEQYF. CDR3 nucleotides: TGTGCCAGCAGCTTAGAGGCTCGGTCGCCTCTCTCCTACGAGCAGTACTTC.

The J gene is TRBJ2-7, the V gene TRBV5-6; 10 positions agree with TRBD1. This CDR3 is built from 16 residues. V shed 4 bases and J 0 bases; nucleotides not matched to a gene: 7. The germline V gene encodes CDR1 SGHDT and CDR2 YYEEEE. CDR3 nucleotides: TGTGCCAGCAGCGTCAATAGGGACAGGGGCTCCTACGAGCAGTACTTC. Translated: CASSVNRDRGSYEQYF.

V and J are TRBV4-2 and TRBJ2-7, with 10 bases that match TRBD2. Germline V gives CDR1 LGHNA, CDR2 YNFKEQ. With 6 bases clipped from V and 2 bases from J, the junction kept 7 bases outside the gene matches. The CDR3 has 15 residues. The CDR3 sequence: CASRVAGGRPYEQYF. The CDR3 DNA is TGTGCCAGCAGGGTAGCGGGGGGTAGGCCCTACGAGCAGTACTTC.

This clone has only a few counts. This rearrangement joins TRBV30 to TRBJ1-2; D uncertain. The CDR3 length is 13 residues. Germline V gives CDR1 GTSNPN, CDR2 SVGIG (reference sequence). V lost 3 bases and J lost 8, with 16 bases in between. The chain's CDR3 is CAWSALRVRGYTF. The CDR3 DNA reads as TGTGCCTGGAGCGCGCTGCGAGTGCGAGGCTACACCTTC.

The chain couples TRBV5-1 to TRBJ2-1; D may be TRBD2 (7 bases). CDR3 length: 13 amino acids. V dropped 4 bases and J dropped 7 bases, with 12 bases sitting between them. The germline V gene encodes CDR1 SGHRS and CDR2 YFSETQ. The CDR3 region is CASSRGGANEQFF. CDR3 bases: TGCGCCAGCAGCCGTGGGGGGGCAAATGAGCAGTTCTTC. The full variable domain, with the rest looked up from reference TRBV5-1 and TRBJ2-1, is KAGVTQTPRYLIKTRGQQVTLSCSPISGHRSVSWYQQTPGQGLQFLFEYFSETQRNKGNFPGRFSGRQFSNSRSEMNVSTLELGDSALYLCASSRGGANEQFFGPGTRLTVL.

V usage is TRBV7-9 and J usage is TRBJ2-5, with 7 bases identical to TRBD1. The CDR3 is made up of 14 amino acids. Per germline, CDR1 SEHNR and CDR2 FQNEAQ (reference sequence). V was pared by 5 bases and J by 5 bases, with 8 bases of the junction left unmatched. For the CDR3, the DNA is TGTGCCAGCAGCCGACAGGGCGGCGGCGAGACCCAGTACTTC. Its protein product is CASSRQGGGETQYF.

The genes are TRBV5-8 and TRBJ1-1; 7 bases align to TRBD1. Looked up from germline, CDR1 is SGHTS and CDR2 is YDEGEE. The CDR3 runs 16 residues. V lost 6 bases to trimming and J lost 1 base; unmatched junction nucleotides: 12. The CDR3: CASNSGDRARNTEAFF. The CDR3 bases are TGTGCCAGCAACTCGGGCGACAGGGCGAGGAACACTGAAGCTTTCTTT.

Comment on this clone: Other DNA variants within this sample encode the same CDR3. This chain uses TRBV6-1 with TRBJ1-2; 10 bases line up with TRBD1. Looked up from germline, CDR1 is MNHNS and CDR2 is SASEGT. This CDR3 is built from 14 residues. Germline trimming cut 6 bases from V and 7 bases from J; bases unmatched to any gene: 8. DNA for the CDR3: TGTGCCAGCAGCCCCAGGGGACAGGGGAGTGGCTACACCTTC. Protein product: CASSPRGQGSGYTF.

This CDR3 is CASSLSFRGESSNQPQHF. For the CDR3, the DNA is TGTGCCAGCAGTTTATCGTTCAGGGGCGAGAGTAGCAATCAGCCCCAGCATTTT. J is TRBJ1-5 and V is TRBV27; weak D call: TRBD1 (6 bases). Trimming cost V 0 bases and J 0 bases, with 15 bases left between them. CDR1 and CDR2 (germline): MNHEY, SMNVEV (reference sequence). CDR3 length: 18 residues.

The chain couples TRBV19 to TRBJ2-7; TRBD2 aligns across 10 bases. The CDR3 contains 16 residues. CDR1 is LNHDA and CDR2 is SQIVND in the germline V gene (reference sequence). V dropped 5 bases and J dropped 4; count of bases not matched to a gene: 11. Written as DNA, the CDR3 is TGTGCCAGTAGTCGAACTAGCGGGGTAGTTGGTTACGAGCAGTACTTC. It translates to CASSRTSGVVGYEQYF. The full variable domain, rest sourced from reference TRBV19 and TRBJ2-7, is DGGITQSPKYLFRKEGQNVTLSCEQNLNHDAMYWYRQDPGQGLRLIYYSQIVNDFQKGDIAEGYSVSREKKESFPLTVTSAQKNPTAFYLCASSRTSGVVGYEQYFGPGTRLTVT.

This chain links TRBV5-1 with TRBJ1-4; 7 bases match TRBD1. Germline lookup yields CDR1 SGHRS and CDR2 YFSETQ. This CDR3 has 14 residues. V shed 4 bases, J shed 4 bases, and the junction held 4 bases outside the gene matches. As DNA, the CDR3 is TGCGCCAGCAGCCGGGGACAGAATAATGAAAAACTGTTTTTT. Amino acids: CASSRGQNNEKLFF.

The V gene is TRBV7-2, the J gene TRBJ2-1; 7 positions agree with TRBD2. J lost 4 bases, V lost 3 bases, and 6 bases had no gene match. Germline-derived CDR1 and CDR2 are SGHTA and FQGNSA. The CDR3 sequence is 15 residues long. CDR3 loop: CASSLSSGGYNEQFF. In DNA form, the CDR3 reads TGTGCCAGCAGCTTGTCATCGGGGGGTTACAATGAGCAGTTCTTC.

V usage is TRBV5-1 and J usage is TRBJ2-1; D unresolved. The length of the CDR3 is 15 residues. Germline V gene lookup returns CDR1 SGHRS and CDR2 YFSETQ. V lost 3 bases to trimming and J lost 0 bases, with 10 bases between them. The CDR3 bases are TGCGCCAGCAGCTCGACCCAAAACTCCTACAATGAGCAGTTCTTC. Protein: CASSSTQNSYNEQFF.

This chain links TRBV5-4 with TRBJ2-7; D gene uncertain. CDR3 length: 16 amino acids. Per the germline V gene, CDR1 is SGHNT and CDR2 is YYREEE (reference sequence). Between the trimmed V and J ends, which lost 4 bases and 7 bases, there was a span of 24 bases. CDR3 sequence (DNA): TGTGCCAGCAGCATACCAGGTTTTACAGAGGCGCGAGAGCAGTACTTC. Its protein is CASSIPGFTEAREQYF.

The CDR3 here is CAISMGQGGTGELFF. The CDR3 bases are TGTGCCATCAGTATGGGACAGGGTGGCACCGGGGAGCTGTTTTTT. The J gene is TRBJ2-2, the V gene TRBV10-3; TRBD1 aligns across 9 bases. Trimming took 5 bases from V and 4 from J; bases not matched to a gene: 5. CDR1 is ENHRY, CDR2 SYGVKD, per germline. There are 15 residues in the CDR3.

The V call is TRBV6-1, the J call TRBJ2-3; perhaps TRBD2 as D (6 bases). V lost 2 bases to trimming and J lost 0 bases, with 18 bases between them. The CDR3 consists of 18 residues. Germline CDR1 is MNHNS and CDR2 is SASEGT. CDR3 DNA: TGTGCCAGCAGTGAATTCAGCGGGCTCATTACTAGCACAGATACGCAGTATTTT. It yields the protein CASSEFSGLITSTDTQYF.

The chain links TRBV5-6 to TRBJ2-5; D remains unclear. The germline V gene encodes CDR1 SGHDT and CDR2 YYEEEE. V lost 0 bases to trimming and J lost 3 bases, with 0 bases between them. This CDR3 comprises 11 residues. CDR3 DNA: TGTGCCAGCAGCTTGGAAGAGACCCAGTACTTC. This gives the protein CASSLEETQYF.

This clone was picked up one time. This rearrangement joins TRBV9 to TRBJ2-1, with a weak D call TRBD1 (5 bases). Trimming removed 0 bases at V and 5 bases at J, with 12 bases between. CDR1 and CDR2 from the germline V gene are SGDLS and YYNGEE. The CDR3 spans 15 residues. CDR3: CASSVARQSNNEQFF. The CDR3 nucleotides are TGTGCCAGCAGCGTAGCCCGACAGAGTAACAATGAGCAGTTCTTC.

The V gene is TRBV6-5, the J gene TRBJ2-7, with 8 bases aligning to TRBD1. Germline-derived CDR1 and CDR2 are MNHEY and SVGAGI. The J segment lost 6 bases and the V segment lost 2 bases, leaving 6 bases of the junction unmatched. The CDR3 loop spans 14 amino acids. The CDR3 region has the DNA TGTGCCAGCAGTTACCAGACAGGGGCTCGCGAGCAGTACTTC. Its protein product is CASSYQTGAREQYF.

The chain has TRBV4-1 and TRBJ1-1; perhaps TRBD1 as D (6 bases). CDR3 length: 14 amino acids. Germline V CDR1 and CDR2: MGHRA, YSYEKL. V lost 3 bases and J lost 5, with 13 bases in between. CDR3 DNA: TGCGCCAGCAGCCACGTGGCGGGGGCTACTGAAGCTTTCTTT. It codes for CASSHVAGATEAFF.

V is TRBV6-4 and J is TRBJ1-1; D remains unclear. The V gene lost 3 bases and the J gene lost 1 base, with 6 bases spanning the gap. CDR3 size: 13 residues. Germline lookup yields CDR1 MRHNA and CDR2 SNTAGT. CDR3 residues: CASSETPNTEAFF. CDR3 DNA: TGTGCCAGCAGTGAGACCCCGAACACTGAAGCTTTCTTT.

V is TRBV27 and J is TRBJ2-7; the D is unclear. The CDR3 totals 16 residues. Between the trimmed V and J ends, which lost 5 bases and 2 bases, there was a span of 19 bases. The germline V gene encodes CDR1 MNHEY and CDR2 SMNVEV (reference sequence). The CDR3 region is CASSPSPRLITYEQYF. CDR3 in DNA: TGTGCCAGCAGTCCCTCTCCGCGACTCATCACCTACGAGCAGTACTTC.

This CDR3 reads CASSLVGQGQETQYF. In DNA form, the CDR3 reads TGTGCCAGCAGCTTAGTAGGGCAGGGACAAGAGACCCAGTACTTC. The rearrangement joins TRBV7-2 to TRBJ2-5; D may be TRBD1 (5 bases). The V gene's germline CDR1 is SGHTA and CDR2 FQGNSA. Between the trimmed V and J ends, which lost 1 base and 2 bases, there was a span of 11 bases. The CDR3 consists of 15 residues.

This rearrangement joins TRBV28 to TRBJ1-1; D gene unclear. Germline CDR1 is MDHEN and CDR2 is SYDVKM. Between the trimmed V and J ends, which lost 6 bases and 5 bases, there was a span of 10 bases. This CDR3 spans 12 amino acids. For the CDR3, the DNA is TGTGCCAGCAGAGAGGGAGGGACTGAAGCTTTCTTT. This gives the protein CASREGGTEAFF.

V is TRBV6-5 and J is TRBJ1-2; D may be TRBD1 (5 bases). This CDR3 contains 14 residues. Deletions cut 0 bases from V and 4 bases from J, with 9 bases between. Looked up from germline, CDR1 is MNHEY and CDR2 is SVGAGI. CDR3 in DNA: TGTGCCAGCAGTTACTCGGGGGGGACCTATGGCTACACCTTC. It is translated as CASSYSGGTYGYTF.

This clone showed up just a few times. The chain has TRBV6-6 and TRBJ2-1; 13 bases match TRBD2. V was clipped by 4 bases and J by 4 bases; unmatched bases: 4. This CDR3 is built from 16 residues. From germline, CDR1 is MNHNY and CDR2 SVGAGI (reference sequence). CDR3 in DNA: TGTGCCAGCAGTTCGACACTAGCGGGGGGGTACAATGAGCAGTTCTTC. It translates to CASSSTLAGGYNEQFF.

The chain employs TRBV10-2 and TRBJ1-5; no clear D gene. Germline V lookup: CDR1 WSHSY, CDR2 SAAADI. This CDR3 is built from 16 residues. Trimming removed 6 bases at V and 1 base at J, with 16 bases between. This CDR3 is CASSLLSLASNQPQHF. Here the CDR3 DNA reads TGCGCCAGCAGCCTTCTTTCTCTTGCCAGCAATCAGCCCCAGCATTTT.

V is TRBV12-5 and J is TRBJ2-3; D may be TRBD2 (6 bases). This CDR3 has 14 residues. The V end was cut by 6 bases, the J end by 2 bases, with 12 bases between. In germline, CDR1 is LGHNT, CDR2 FRNRAP. The CDR3 coding sequence is TGTGCTAGTGGCCCGGACTATAACACAGATACGCAGTATTTT. Translation gives CASGPDYNTDTQYF.

The rearrangement joins TRBV6-5 to TRBJ1-4; no firm D call. The germline V gene has CDR1 MNHEY and CDR2 SVGAGI. The V end was cut by 0 bases, the J end by 3 bases, with 8 bases between. This CDR3 region has 15 residues. In DNA form, the CDR3 reads TGTGCCAGCAGTTACTCGACACAGTCTAATGAAAAACTGTTTTTT. This encodes CASSYSTQSNEKLFF.

The CDR3 DNA sequence: TGTGCCAGCAGCTTAATACAGCGGGGACCTGCAGATACGCAGTATTTT. This encodes CASSLIQRGPADTQYF. This chain joins TRBV7-9 and TRBJ2-3, with 7 bases matching TRBD2. CDR1 is SEHNR, CDR2 FQNEAQ, per germline (reference sequence). V gave up 2 bases and J gave up 4 bases; unmatched junction bases: 9. The CDR3 is made up of 16 amino acids.